The clone carrying this TCR beta chain was counted ten times or more. Every sample had a minimum of 6.5 million PBMCs isolated. These data belong to a study of blood T cells in healthy people across ages. PCR was performed a second time for about 6 to 11 cycles using a sample-barcoded 5' primer and a J-beta primer mix. TCRdb re-derived calls from the 5' RACE reads in MiXCR, one entry per CDR3 protein. Altogether about 650,000 distinct CDR3 sequences are present, 32% being singletons, with the ten largest covering approximately 15%. The CDR3 is 14 amino acids. The germline gives CDR1 LGHNA, CDR2 YNFKEQ. J gave up 8 bases and V 1 base, and 2 bases lay outside the gene matches.

This TCR came from a woman of 80 years or more in good health. Sample: blood. The rearrangement joins TRBV4-2 to TRBJ2-4; 10 bases are a match to TRBD2. In DNA form, the CDR3 reads TGTGCCAGCAGCCAAGCCGGGACTAGCGACATTCAGTACTTC. Translation gives CASSQAGTSDIQYF.